Following are 19 T cell receptor beta chains from one sample sequenced in a study of graft-versus-host responses after intestinal transplantation. What these receptors recognize is not known. The assay was immunoSEQ multiplex PCR, and TCRdb's table has in-frame clones only and misses some. Among about 120,000 clones listed, 93% were seen once. The source material was unstimulated CD8+ T cells sorted from spleen or lymph node cells, sampled before intestinal transplant. The receptors here all came from a human donor who received an intestinal transplant.

The V and J genes are TRBV14 and TRBJ2-3; D not certain. Per germline, CDR1 SGHDN and CDR2 FVKESK. This CDR3 is 11 amino acids long. Trimming left V 4 bases short and J 7 bases short, with 6 bases between. CDR3 nucleotide sequence: TGTGCCAGCAGCCTAGTAAATACGCAGTATTTT. Its translation is CASSLVNTQYF. Using reference TRBV14 and TRBJ2-3 for the parts outside the CDR3, the full variable domain is EAGVTQFPSHSVIEKGQTVTLRCDPISGHDNLYWYRRVMGKEIKFLLHFVKESKQDESGMPNNRFLAERTGGTYSTLKVQPAELEDSGVYFCASSLVNTQYFGPGTRLTVL.

The chain has TRBV7-6 and TRBJ2-3; 10 bases match TRBD2. CDR1 and CDR2 from the germline V gene are SGHVS and FNYEAQ. V shed 4 bases, J shed 8 bases, and the junction held 6 bases outside the gene matches. The CDR3 runs to 14 residues. The CDR3 reads CASSSSGRAATQYF. In DNA, the CDR3 is TGTGCCAGCAGCTCCAGCGGGAGGGCCGCTACGCAGTATTTT.

This chain links TRBV6-1 with TRBJ2-7, with 7 bases lining up with TRBD2. The J segment lost 0 bases and the V segment lost 3 bases, leaving 8 bases of the junction unmatched. Germline V lookup: CDR1 MNHNS, CDR2 SASEGT. The CDR3 spans 16 residues. CDR3 sequence reads: CASSEIFGGNSYEQYF. The CDR3 DNA reads as TGTGCCAGCAGTGAGATATTCGGGGGGAACTCCTACGAGCAGTACTTC.

The V and J genes are TRBV5-8 and TRBJ1-3; tentative D call: TRBD1 (5 bases). Trimming stripped 0 bases from V and 3 bases from J, with 10 bases between. Looked up from germline, CDR1 is SGHTS and CDR2 is YDEGEE. CDR3 length: 15 amino acids. In nucleotides, the CDR3 is TGTGCCAGCAGCTTGGCTTCGGGGGATGGAAACACCATATATTTT. Protein: CASSLASGDGNTIYF.

V gene TRBV6-7 combines with J gene TRBJ2-5; maybe TRBD1 (5 bases). TRBV6-7 is an open reading frame whose function is uncertain. CDR3 length: 12 amino acids. Trimming pared 8 bases from V and 5 bases from J, leaving 12 bases between. The CDR3 here is CASGRDRETQYF. The CDR3 coding sequence is TGTGCCAGCGGCAGGGATAGGGAGACCCAGTACTTC.

This rearrangement joins TRBV13 to TRBJ2-3; 10 bases are shared with TRBD2. This CDR3 has 18 residues. Germline trimming cut 4 bases from V and 2 bases from J; bases unmatched to any gene: 12. Per the germline V gene, CDR1 is PRHDT and CDR2 is FYEKMQ (reference sequence). CDR3: CASSSRRAGTSVTDTQYF. The CDR3 region has the DNA TGTGCCAGCAGCTCGAGAAGAGCCGGGACTAGCGTCACAGATACGCAGTATTTT.

This chain joins TRBV19 and TRBJ1-1; D may be TRBD1 (5 bases). The V end was cut by 7 bases, the J end by 1 base, with 22 bases between. The CDR3 consists of 17 residues. The germline V gene encodes CDR1 LNHDA and CDR2 SQIVND (reference sequence). This chain's CDR3 is CASNKGRGVRENTEAFF. CDR3 sequence (DNA): TGTGCCAGTAATAAAGGTCGGGGGGTCCGGGAGAACACTGAAGCTTTCTTT.

This chain connects TRBV4-1 to TRBJ2-2; no clear D. V was cut by 2 bases and J by 1 base, with 5 bases left in between. This CDR3 is 14 amino acids long. CDR1 is MGHRA, CDR2 YSYEKL, per germline. DNA of the CDR3: TGCGCCAGCAGCCAAACAGAGAACACCGGGGAGCTGTTTTTT. Translation gives CASSQTENTGELFF.

This chain joins TRBV5-1 and TRBJ2-7, with 13 bases aligning to TRBD2. The germline gives CDR1 SGHRS, CDR2 YFSETQ. The CDR3 has 16 amino acids. Unmatched junction bases numbered 5, after V lost 1 base and J lost 4 bases. In nucleotides, the CDR3 is TGCGCCAGCAGCTTGACTAGCGGGAGGGCCAAGTACGAGCAGTACTTC. The encoded protein is CASSLTSGRAKYEQYF.

Only one count was recorded for this clone. This rearrangement joins TRBV6-5 to TRBJ2-1; 7 bases agree with TRBD1. With V trimmed by 4 bases and J by 6 bases, 3 bases remained unmatched. Germline CDR1 MNHEY, CDR2 SVGAGI. The CDR3 contains 13 residues. CDR3 amino acids: CASSSGTANEQFF. The DNA of the CDR3 is TGTGCCAGCAGTTCCGGGACAGCCAATGAGCAGTTCTTC.

The rearrangement uses TRBV2 and TRBJ2-7, with D possibly TRBD1 on 5 matching bases. CDR1 and CDR2 from the germline V gene are SNHLY and FYNNEI. V lost 7 bases and J lost 5, with 15 bases in between. This CDR3 comprises 13 residues. The DNA for the CDR3 is TGTGCCAGCATTTATAAACAGGTCGACGAGCAGTACTTC. The encoded protein is CASIYKQVDEQYF.

The V gene is TRBV13, the J gene TRBJ2-5; 12 bases align to TRBD2. The V segment lost 0 bases and the J segment 4 bases; nucleotides outside the gene matches: 3. The CDR3 totals 16 residues. The germline CDR1 and CDR2 sequences are PRHDT and FYEKMQ (reference sequence). CDR3 residues: CASSLGGLAGPETQYF. Here the CDR3 DNA reads TGTGCCAGCAGCTTAGGCGGACTAGCGGGACCAGAGACCCAGTACTTC. The whole variable domain, filled in from reference TRBV13 and TRBJ2-5, reads AAGVIQSPRHLIKEKRETATLKCYPIPRHDTVYWYQQGPGQDPQFLISFYEKMQSDKGSIPDRFSAQQFSDYHSELNMSSLELGDSALYFCASSLGGLAGPETQYFGPGTRLLVL.

This chain links TRBV6-1 with TRBJ2-3, with TRBD2 matching over 7 bases. Trimming took 6 bases from V and 2 from J; bases not matched to a gene: 8. This CDR3 comprises 15 residues. Germline CDR1 MNHNS, CDR2 SASEGT. The CDR3 DNA reads as TGTGCCAGCAGGACCGGGGGGTCGACCACAGATACGCAGTATTTT. Translation: CASRTGGSTTDTQYF.

V usage is TRBV7-8 and J usage is TRBJ2-7; 14 bases map to TRBD2. The ends lost 2 bases at V and 7 bases at J; junction bases unmatched: 4. Germline CDR1 SGHVS, CDR2 FQNEAQ. The CDR3 extends over 15 amino acids. CDR3 region: CASSLSGLAGDEQYF. CDR3 sequence (DNA): TGTGCCAGCAGCTTATCGGGACTAGCGGGAGATGAGCAGTACTTC.

V is TRBV7-9 and J is TRBJ2-2; D is unclear. Germline CDR1 SEHNR, CDR2 FQNEAQ (reference sequence). The V end lost 4 bases, the J end lost 0 bases, and 0 bases lay between the germline ends. The CDR3 runs 12 residues. This chain's CDR3 is CASSSNTGELFF. The CDR3 nucleotides read TGTGCCAGCAGCTCGAACACCGGGGAGCTGTTTTTT.

This clone has only one observation. V is TRBV9 and J is TRBJ1-6, with unresolved D. Trimming left V 3 bases short and J 0 bases short, with 7 bases between. The CDR3 is 15 residues long. The germline V gene has CDR1 SGDLS and CDR2 YYNGEE. The CDR3 is CASSGASSYNSPLHF. CDR3 coding DNA: TGTGCCAGCAGCGGGGCCAGCTCCTATAATTCACCCCTCCACTTT.

This chain connects TRBV6-5 to TRBJ2-5; 10 positions agree with TRBD1. Germline lookup yields CDR1 MNHEY and CDR2 SVGAGI. V lost 5 bases, J lost 5 bases, and 8 bases stayed unmatched. The CDR3 has 15 amino acids. CDR3: CASSHTTGGGETQYF. In nucleotides, the CDR3 is TGTGCCAGCAGTCACACGACAGGGGGCGGGGAGACCCAGTACTTC.

CDR3: CASSGGTGSNQPQHF. The DNA of the CDR3 is TGTGCCAGCTCCGGTGGGACAGGGAGCAATCAGCCCCAGCATTTT. The V and J genes are TRBV27 and TRBJ1-5; 9 positions agree with TRBD1. This CDR3 comprises 15 residues. V shed 8 bases, J shed 1 base, and the junction held 6 bases outside the gene matches. The germline V gene encodes CDR1 MNHEY and CDR2 SMNVEV (reference sequence).

This chain links TRBV15 with TRBJ2-7; D is possibly TRBD1 or TRBD2 (5 bases each). V shed 1 base and J shed 6 bases, with 19 bases lying between them. The CDR3 is 16 amino acids. Germline V gene lookup returns CDR1 LNHNV and CDR2 YYDKDF (reference sequence). CDR3 protein: CATSRVRVGGRGEQYF. The CDR3 nucleotides are TGTGCCACCAGCAGAGTACGGGTTGGGGGTCGAGGCGAGCAGTACTTC.